This T cell receptor (beta chain) was captured by sequencing in a study of T cells after yellow fever vaccination. MiXCR, applied by TCRdb to the 5' RACE reads, yields one record per CDR3 protein. Here the sample spans about 310,000 distinct CDR3 sequences, around 4% being singletons. Study observations and caveats: Abundant clonotypes from the bulk population could have been carried over as contaminants into FACS-sorted repertoires.

The CDR3 contains 14 residues. The germline V gene encodes CDR1 SGHTA and CDR2 FQGTGA. J lost 3 bases, V lost 4 bases, and 3 bases had no gene match. In its sample, this clonotype was seen many times. Its antigen is currently unknown. The TCR comes from a man between 18 and 29 years old who received the YFV17D yellow fever vaccine. The sequencing used PBMCs, collected on the day of the yellow fever booster vaccination. The chain is built from TRBV7-3 and TRBJ2-3; 8 nucleotides match TRBD1. This CDR3 reads CASSSGQVTDTQYF. DNA for the CDR3: TGTGCCAGCAGCTCGGGACAGGTAACAGATACGCAGTATTTT.